This T cell receptor beta chain is drawn from a study of T-cell reconstitution after alpha-beta-depleted transplantation in children. Preparing the TCRbeta library involved the use of unique molecular identifiers. TCRdb re-analysed the PCR reads in MiXCR, keeping a single row per CDR3 protein. The repertoire holds hundreds of thousands of distinct CDR3 sequences, with about an eighth as singletons. CDR3 length equals 14 residues. The germline V gene encodes CDR1 SGHRS and CDR2 YFSETQ. V was clipped by 7 bases and J by 3 bases; unmatched bases: 6. This receptor was obtained from a human donor who donated a stem cell graft to a child with combined immunodeficiency. This specimen was PBMCs from the stem cell graft donor, taken from the stem cell graft. The chain couples TRBV5-1 to TRBJ2-7, with 11 nucleotides matching TRBD1. In DNA, the CDR3 is TGCGCCAGCGGCCAGGACAGGGGGCTCTACGAGCAGTACTTC. Amino acids: CASGQDRGLYEQYF.